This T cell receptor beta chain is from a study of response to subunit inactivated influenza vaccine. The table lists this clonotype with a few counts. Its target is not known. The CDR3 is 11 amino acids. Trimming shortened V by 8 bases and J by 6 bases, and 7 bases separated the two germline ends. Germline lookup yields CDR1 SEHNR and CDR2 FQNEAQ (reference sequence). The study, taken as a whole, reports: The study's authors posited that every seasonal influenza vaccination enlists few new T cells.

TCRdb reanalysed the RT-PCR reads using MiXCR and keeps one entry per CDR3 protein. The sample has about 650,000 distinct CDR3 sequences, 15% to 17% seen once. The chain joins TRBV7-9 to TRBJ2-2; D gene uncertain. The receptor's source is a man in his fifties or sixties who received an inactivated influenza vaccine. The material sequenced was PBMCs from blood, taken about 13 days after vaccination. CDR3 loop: CASPAPGELFF. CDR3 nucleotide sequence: TGTGCCAGCCCGGCACCCGGGGAGCTGTTTTTT.